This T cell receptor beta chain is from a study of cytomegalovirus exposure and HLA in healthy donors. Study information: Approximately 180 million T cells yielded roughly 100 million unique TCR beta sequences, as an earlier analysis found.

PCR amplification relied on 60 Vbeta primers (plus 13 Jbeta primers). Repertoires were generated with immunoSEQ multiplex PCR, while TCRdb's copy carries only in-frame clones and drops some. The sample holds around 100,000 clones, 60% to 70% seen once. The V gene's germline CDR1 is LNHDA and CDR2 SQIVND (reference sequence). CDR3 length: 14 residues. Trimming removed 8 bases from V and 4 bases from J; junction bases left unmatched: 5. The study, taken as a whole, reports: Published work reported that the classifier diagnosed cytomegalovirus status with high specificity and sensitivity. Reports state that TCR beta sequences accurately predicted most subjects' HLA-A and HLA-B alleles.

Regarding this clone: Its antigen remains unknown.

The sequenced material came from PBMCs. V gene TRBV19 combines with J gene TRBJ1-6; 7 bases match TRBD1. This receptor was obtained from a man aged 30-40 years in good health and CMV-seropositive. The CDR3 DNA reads TGTGCCAGTGCCGGGACAGCGTATAATTCACCCCTCCACTTT. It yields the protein CASAGTAYNSPLHF.